One T cell receptor (beta chain) is described in this entry. Recruited during active infection, patients (from Seattle) were subsequently followed longitudinally. This entry comes from a study of blood T cell repertoires in COVID-19. About the study: Italy, Spain and the United States were the sources of the convalescent and acute COVID-19 samples. Nucleic acid was either cDNA or gDNA, and it came from T cells, B-cell-depleted T cells, or PBMCs.

Trimming removed 2 bases at V and 3 bases at J, with 20 bases between. CDR1 and CDR2 (germline): LNHNV, YYDKDF (reference sequence). The CDR3 contains 17 residues. Per the authors' pipeline: Counts of nucleated cells, estimated from reference gene primer amplification, were obtained. Sequencing was performed with immunoSEQ multiplex PCR; in TCRdb, only in-frame clones are kept and a portion is missing. Clone size and the V and J calls come from that table; the DNA yielded D and trimming. The table shows 95,000 or so clones, with about four fifths occurring only once. Sequenced sample: peripheral blood. V is TRBV15 and J is TRBJ2-7, with D perhaps TRBD1 (5 bases). The sequence was collected from a man of 80 years or more with COVID-19, enrolled during active disease. The CDR3 loop is CATSRPRAAGKSYEQYF. Here the CDR3 DNA reads TGTGCCACCAGCAGACCCCGGGCGGCAGGGAAAAGCTACGAGCAGTACTTC.